The 3 T cell receptor beta chains given below trace back to one sample, sequenced in a study of naive and memory T cell subsets. No antigens are known for them. Study-wide results and caveats: Naive repertoires, especially CD8, held a few larger clonotypes, possibly memory cells re-expressing CD45RA.

Both TRBC1 and TRBC2 were covered by a beta constant-region primer of two equimolar oligonucleotides. The ligated cDNA underwent four PCR rounds using SP2 and nested alpha and beta constant-region primers. TCRdb reanalysed the UMI-ligation and nested PCR reads using MiXCR and keeps one entry per CDR3 protein. The sample lists over 110,000 distinct CDR3 sequences, 15% to 25% occurring once. The sample comprised naive CD8+ T cells from blood. These receptors all stem from a human donor in good health.

In this sample, this clonotype turned up a few times. This chain uses TRBV28 with TRBJ2-1, with TRBD2 as a possible D gene (5 bases). Germline V gene lookup returns CDR1 MDHEN and CDR2 SYDVKM. V was shortened by 3 bases and J by 6 bases, with 15 bases between the two germline ends. The CDR3 loop spans 15 amino acids. The CDR3 region is CASSLVGIGFNEQFF. As DNA, the CDR3 is TGTGCCAGCAGTTTGGTCGGGATAGGGTTCAATGAGCAGTTCTTC.

This clonotype turned up a few times. The V call is TRBV12-3 or TRBV12-4, the J call TRBJ2-7; D assignment may be TRBD1 or TRBD2 (5 bases each). CDR3 length: 14 amino acids. V was shortened by 3 bases and J by 3 bases, with 12 bases between the two germline ends. This chain's CDR3 is CASSLRGTYYEQYF. The CDR3 nucleotides are TGTGCCAGCAGTTTGAGAGGGACCTACTACGAGCAGTACTTC.

The V gene is TRBV24-1, the J gene TRBJ2-1; a weak D match, TRBD1 (6 bases). V lost 3 bases and J 9 bases, leaving 20 bases between the germline ends. Looked up from germline, CDR1 is KGHDR and CDR2 is SFDVKD. The CDR3 contains 16 residues. The CDR3 here is CATSDQQGTLYAEQFF. CDR3 sequence (DNA): TGTGCCACCAGTGATCAACAGGGTACCCTATACGCTGAGCAGTTCTTC.